This TCR beta chain was identified in a study of shared clonotypes between healthy human individuals. Whole-study results and caveats: The genetic and exposure-history diversity represented was limited by few donors.

This was a deep-level run. How the authors handled the data: ImmunoSEQ sequences covered only the junction and lacked quality scores; filtering therefore differed. This table comes from immunoSEQ multiplex PCR, and its TCRdb copy is limited to in-frame clones, with some not included. V, J and clone size are taken as reported in that table, and D and trimming were inferred from the DNA itself. The data show about half a million clones, roughly 80% seen once. As for this clone: Its antigen is still unknown. One base separates it from a far larger clone, so it is likely a read error. This specimen includes other DNA sequences encoding the same CDR3.

The CDR3 contains 14 residues. CDR1 and CDR2 (germline): GTSNPN, SVGIG (reference sequence). V is TRBV30 and J is TRBJ2-7; 8 bases align to TRBD2. This clonotype originated in a woman aged 40 to 50 in good health. Some clones in this sample may be carry-over from other donors' samples. The sample was PBMCs. The CDR3 DNA is TGTGCATGGAGGGAGCGGGAGTGGCGATACGAGCAGTACTTC. Translating gives CAWREREWRYEQYF.